One and the same sample provided the 15 T cell receptor beta chains below, sequenced in a study of cytomegalovirus exposure and HLA in healthy donors. Sequencing used immunoSEQ multiplex PCR; TCRdb keeps in-frame clones, though not all of them. The profile shows 200,000 to 300,000 clones, about 90% of them singletons. Sequences were obtained from PBMCs. The source of these receptors is a woman younger than 45 in good health and CMV-seropositive.

The V gene is TRBV27, the J gene TRBJ2-7; maybe TRBD2 (6 bases). Germline V gives CDR1 MNHEY, CDR2 SMNVEV (reference sequence). V gave up 4 bases and J gave up 0 bases, with 28 bases separating them. The length of the CDR3 is 20 residues. CDR3 DNA: TGTGCCAGCAGTTCCCGGGCGGGTCCCGCACTTCTAGCGAACTCCTACGAGCAGTACTTC. Translating gives CASSSRAGPALLANSYEQYF.

This clone was seen only a few times. The chain employs TRBV5-1 and TRBJ2-5, with 12 positions matching TRBD2. Looked up from germline, CDR1 is SGHRS and CDR2 is YFSETQ. Trimming cost V 7 bases and J 4 bases; bases outside gene matches: 5. The CDR3 is 14 amino acids. The CDR3 nucleotides read TGCGCCAGCGGCCCGGGACTAGCGGGAGAGACCCAGTACTTC. Its translation: CASGPGLAGETQYF. Complete variable domain (other parts from reference TRBV5-1 and TRBJ2-5): KAGVTQTPRYLIKTRGQQVTLSCSPISGHRSVSWYQQTPGQGLQFLFEYFSETQRNKGNFPGRFSGRQFSNSRSEMNVSTLELGDSALYLCASGPGLAGETQYFGPGTRLLVL.

The count of this clone is one. V usage is TRBV4-1 and J usage is TRBJ1-2; possibly TRBD1 for D (6 bases). Germline CDR1 reads MGHRA; CDR2 reads YSYEKL. Between the trimmed V and J ends, which lost 2 bases and 2 bases, there was a span of 18 bases. The CDR3 runs to 17 residues. CDR3 loop: CASSQFLIGQRNYGYTF. The CDR3 DNA reads as TGCGCCAGCAGCCAATTCTTAATAGGACAGAGAAACTATGGCTACACCTTC.

This clone showed up just once. The chain links TRBV5-1 to TRBJ2-3; 10 bases are shared with TRBD2. This CDR3 is 17 amino acids long. CDR1 and CDR2 from the germline V gene are SGHRS and YFSETQ. J gave up 1 base and V 5 bases, and 10 bases lay outside the gene matches. CDR3 sequence: CASRPQTGTSGTDTQYF. The CDR3 DNA follows: TGCGCCAGCAGACCTCAAACCGGGACTAGCGGCACAGATACGCAGTATTTT.

J is TRBJ2-6 and V is TRBV5-6; TRBD1 aligns across 9 bases. V lost 3 bases to trimming and J lost 3 bases; unmatched junction nucleotides: 7. Germline loops: CDR1 SGHDT, CDR2 YYEEEE. The CDR3 totals 17 residues. Here the CDR3 DNA reads TGTGCCAGCAGCTGGGGACAGGGTAAGGTTGGGGCCAACGTCCTGACTTTC. This translates into CASSWGQGKVGANVLTF.

The genes are TRBV19 and TRBJ1-5, with 7 bases aligning to TRBD1. The CDR3 extends over 13 amino acids. With V trimmed by 7 bases and J by 6 bases, 6 bases remained unmatched. Germline CDR1 and CDR2: LNHDA and SQIVND (reference sequence). CDR3 DNA sequence: TGTGCCAGTAATAGGGGGCGAGGTCAGCCCCAGCATTTT. The encoded protein is CASNRGRGQPQHF.

This clone is a singleton in its sample. The V call is TRBV7-8, the J call TRBJ2-3; the match to TRBD2 covers 13 bases. The CDR3 spans 17 residues. Germline V gene lookup returns CDR1 SGHVS and CDR2 FQNEAQ. Trimming took 3 bases from V and 2 from J; bases not matched to a gene: 5. CDR3 DNA sequence: TGTGCCAGCAGCTTGCAGGGACTAGCGGGGACCACAGATACGCAGTATTTT. Translating it yields CASSLQGLAGTTDTQYF.

The V call is TRBV27, the J call TRBJ1-1; possible D gene TRBD1, 6 bases. Trimming took 5 bases from V and 8 from J, leaving 30 bases between them. This CDR3 spans 18 amino acids. The germline V gene encodes CDR1 MNHEY and CDR2 SMNVEV (reference sequence). CDR3 loop: CASSPPGQGLSMKVEAFF. The CDR3 nucleotides read TGTGCCAGCAGTCCGCCGGGGCAGGGGCTTTCCATGAAAGTAGAAGCTTTCTTT.

The chain carries TRBV6-1 and TRBJ2-7; 8 nucleotides match TRBD2. The CDR3 is 17 residues long. V shed 4 bases and J 6 bases; nucleotides not matched to a gene: 17. Germline CDR1 is MNHNS and CDR2 is SASEGT. This CDR3 is CASSAFQRGGGYGEQYF. DNA for the CDR3: TGTGCCAGCAGTGCCTTCCAACGGGGGGGAGGGTACGGCGAGCAGTACTTC.

V usage is TRBV6-1 and J usage is TRBJ2-7; maybe TRBD2 (6 bases). Germline V gives CDR1 MNHNS, CDR2 SASEGT. With 3 bases removed from V and 0 bases from J, the gap between germline ends came to 12 bases. The CDR3 is 15 residues long. CDR3 loop: CASSEPLASSYEQYF. As DNA, the CDR3 is TGTGCCAGCAGTGAGCCCCTAGCGAGCTCCTACGAGCAGTACTTC.

In its sample, this clone was seen once. The CDR3 loop reads CASSLGPAGGPNEQFF. In DNA form, the CDR3 reads TGCGCCAGCAGCTTGGGGCCAGCGGGAGGACCCAATGAGCAGTTCTTC. The chain couples TRBV5-1 to TRBJ2-1, with 9 bases fitting TRBD2. J lost 6 bases, V lost 0 bases, and 7 bases had no gene match. The CDR3 contains 16 residues. Germline assignment: CDR1 SGHRS and CDR2 YFSETQ.

This clone was detected only once. The rearrangement links TRBV30 to TRBJ1-2, with 7 bases identical to TRBD1. CDR1 and CDR2 from the germline V gene are GTSNPN and SVGIG (reference sequence). V lost 1 base, J lost 0 bases, and 2 bases stayed unmatched. The CDR3 loop spans 14 amino acids. The CDR3 DNA sequence: TGTGCCTGGAGTGGGGACAGAACTAACTATGGCTACACCTTC. This gives the protein CAWSGDRTNYGYTF. The variable domain in full, with the rest retrieved from reference TRBV30 and TRBJ1-2, is SQTIHQWPATLVQPVGSPLSLECTVEGTSNPNLYWYRQAAGRGLQLLFYSVGIGQISSEVPQNLSASRPQDRQFILSSKKLLLSDSGFYLCAWSGDRTNYGYTFGSGTRLTVV.

The rearrangement joins TRBV10-1 to TRBJ2-5; D is perhaps TRBD1 (6 bases). There are 15 residues in the CDR3. CDR1 is WNHNN and CDR2 is SYGVQD in the germline V gene (reference sequence). Trimming pared 8 bases from V and 1 base from J, leaving 17 bases between. CDR3 in amino acids: CASSPRRGSQETQYF. CDR3 sequence (DNA): TGCGCCAGCTCCCCTCGCAGGGGCTCCCAAGAGACCCAGTACTTC.

V is TRBV5-6 and J is TRBJ2-7, with D tentatively TRBD1 (5 bases). Trimming took 4 bases from V and 0 from J, leaving 14 bases between them. This CDR3 region has 15 residues. Germline values: CDR1 SGHDT, CDR2 YYEEEE. The CDR3 nucleotides read TGTGCCAGCAGCCTTACAGGACCCTTCTCCTACGAGCAGTACTTC. Protein sequence: CASSLTGPFSYEQYF.

The chain couples TRBV29-1 to TRBJ2-3; 14 bases fit TRBD2. This CDR3 spans 14 amino acids. V dropped 7 bases and J dropped 4; count of bases not matched to a gene: 4. Germline CDR1 SQVTM, CDR2 ANQGSEA. The CDR3 DNA sequence: TGCAGCGATTGGACTAGCGGGAGGCCAGATACGCAGTATTTT. Encoded protein: CSDWTSGRPDTQYF.